The 26 T cell receptor beta chains in this list originate from one sample, sequenced in a study of T cells in Graves' hyperthyroidism and ophthalmopathy. The CDR3 regions of TCR beta were amplified from RNA transcripts. Primed by the HTBI set, a first-round RT-PCR was run on the TCR CDR3. In TCRdb, the multiplex PCR reads were re-called with MiXCR into one record per CDR3 protein. In the table there are around 610,000 distinct CDR3 sequences, over 12% of which are singletons. What was sequenced was blood. The receptors originated from a woman between 35 and 50 years old with Graves' ophthalmopathy.

This clonotype occurred many times. V and J are TRBV12-3 or TRBV12-4 and TRBJ2-7; D may be TRBD1 (6 bases). The CDR3 consists of 15 residues. Trimming left V 6 bases short and J 3 bases short, with 18 bases between. The CDR3 DNA reads TGTGCCAGCAGCGACGGGACACAATCAGACTACGAGCAGTACTTC. Translated, it gives CASSDGTQSDYEQYF.

CDR3 residues: CASSLAVSGGRSYEQYF. The CDR3 nucleotides read TGCGCCAGCAGCTTGGCCGTTAGTGGCGGACGTTCCTACGAGCAGTACTTC. The chain employs TRBV5-1 and TRBJ2-7; D call uncertain. The CDR3 sequence is 17 residues long. Between the trimmed V and J ends, which lost 0 bases and 1 base, there was a span of 17 bases. CDR1 and CDR2 (germline): SGHRS, YFSETQ.

As for this clonotype: A much larger clone differs by one base, so this may be a read error. The chain recombines TRBV6-1 with TRBJ2-7; maybe TRBD1 (5 bases). Germline V gives CDR1 MNHNS, CDR2 SASEGT. V was cut by 7 bases and J by 0 bases, with 10 bases left in between. The CDR3 spans 13 residues. CDR3 in DNA: TGTGCCAGCACCCAGACAGTCTCCTACGAGCAGTACTTC. Protein product: CASTQTVSYEQYF.

The table lists this clonotype with many counts. At one end, the junction sequence differs from germline, possibly due to a read error. The CDR3 is CASSLWPGAGDTEAFF. The CDR3 DNA is TGTGCCAGCAGTTTATGGCCAGGGGCTGGGGACACTGAAGCCTTCTTT. The rearrangement joins TRBV12-3 or TRBV12-4 to TRBJ1-1, with D possibly TRBD1 on 6 matching bases. The CDR3 consists of 16 residues.

This clonotype has at least ten counts. The J gene is TRBJ2-2, the V gene TRBV9; 7 bases match TRBD1. Looked up from germline, CDR1 is SGDLS and CDR2 is YYNGEE. There are 14 residues in the CDR3. V lost 4 bases, J lost 4 bases, and 4 bases stayed unmatched. CDR3 protein: CASSRWDSTGELFF. CDR3 coding DNA: TGTGCCAGCAGCAGATGGGACAGCACCGGGGAGCTGTTTTTT. The complete variable domain, with remaining parts taken from reference TRBV9 and TRBJ2-2, reads DSGVTQTPKHLITATGQRVTLRCSPRSGDLSVYWYQQSLDQGLQFLIQYYNGEERAKGNILERFSAQQFPDLHSELNLSSLELGDSALYFCASSRWDSTGELFFGEGSRLTVL.

This clonotype was seen ten or more times. V usage is TRBV2 and J usage is TRBJ2-6; 7 positions match TRBD1. J was trimmed by 2 bases and V by 3 bases; bases with no gene match: 1. The CDR3 is made up of 15 amino acids. Germline lookup yields CDR1 SNHLY and CDR2 FYNNEI. CDR3 bases: TGTGCCAGCAGTGACAGGGGGACTGGGGCCAACGTCCTGACTTTC. Protein sequence: CASSDRGTGANVLTF.

This clonotype came up many times. This sequence joins TRBV7-9 and TRBJ2-5; 10 nucleotides align to TRBD2. J gave up 6 bases and V 5 bases, and 9 bases lay outside the gene matches. The CDR3 has 15 residues. Germline CDR1 reads SEHNR; CDR2 reads FQNEAQ (reference sequence). The CDR3 nucleotides read TGTGCCAGCAGCGCCTCTAGCGGGAGTTTGCAGACCCAGTACTTC. Its translation is CASSASSGSLQTQYF. The full variable domain, in which reference TRBV7-9 and TRBJ2-5 provide the parts outside the CDR3, is DTGVSQNPRHKITKRGQNVTFRCDPISEHNRLYWYRQTLGQGPEFLTYFQNEAQLEKSRLLSDRFSAERPKGSFSTLEIQRTEQGDSAMYLCASSASSGSLQTQYFGPGTRLLVL.

This clonotype was seen a few times. This sequence joins TRBV20-1 and TRBJ2-7; D is tentatively TRBD1 or TRBD2 (6 bases each). CDR3 length equals 15 residues. CDR1 is DFQATT, CDR2 SNEGSKA, per germline (reference sequence). The V end lost 5 bases, the J end lost 3 bases, and 20 bases lay between the germline ends. The CDR3 bases are TGCAGTGCTGGACCCCGAAACAGGGAGGTCTACGAGCAGTACTTC. Its translation: CSAGPRNREVYEQYF.

This clonotype was seen ten or more times. The chain uses TRBV12-5 and TRBJ2-7; 8 nucleotides agree with TRBD1. This CDR3 comprises 13 residues. The germline V gene has CDR1 LGHNT and CDR2 FRNRAP. V was clipped by 6 bases and J by 3 bases; unmatched bases: 4. CDR3 region: CASGKGQDYEQYF. Written as DNA, the CDR3 is TGTGCTAGTGGAAAGGGACAGGACTACGAGCAGTACTTC.

Notes on this clonotype: With a much larger clone just one base away, this may be a read error. The CDR3 is CASSSGRVRGYTF. The DNA for the CDR3 is TGTGCCAGCAGCTCGGGGCGGGTCCGTGGCTACACCTTC. The genes are TRBV12-3 or TRBV12-4 and TRBJ1-2; D is possibly TRBD1 (5 bases). Trimming pared 6 bases from V and 7 bases from J, leaving 15 bases between. The CDR3 spans 13 residues.

This clonotype came up a few times. The chain couples TRBV6-2 or TRBV6-3 to TRBJ2-7; D is unresolved. Germline V gives CDR1 MNHEY, CDR2 SVGEGT. V dropped 8 bases and J dropped 3 bases, with 11 bases sitting between them. The CDR3 extends over 12 amino acids. The CDR3 DNA sequence: TGTGCCAGCGGCCGGGCCTACTACGAGCAGTACTTC. Protein product: CASGRAYYEQYF.

The chain combines TRBV6-5 with TRBJ1-5; D is perhaps TRBD1 (6 bases). Germline assignment: CDR1 MNHEY and CDR2 SVGAGI. The CDR3 has 13 residues. V shed 5 bases and J shed 12 bases, with 17 bases lying between them. This chain's CDR3 is CASSTRVQGDQHF. The CDR3 nucleotides read TGTGCCAGCAGTACCCGGGTACAGGGCGACCAGCATTTT.

This clonotype was picked up a small number of times. The chain employs TRBV3-1 and TRBJ2-7, with a weak D call TRBD2 (5 bases). V was shortened by 3 bases and J by 2 bases, with 11 bases between the two germline ends. This CDR3 has 14 residues. Germline assignment: CDR1 LGHDT and CDR2 YNNKEL (reference sequence). Written as DNA, the CDR3 is TGTGCCAGCAGCCAGAGGCGGGCACCCTACGAGCAGTACTTC. Translated: CASSQRRAPYEQYF.

Ten or more counts support this clonotype. The chain couples TRBV18 to TRBJ1-5; D ambiguous. This CDR3 comprises 14 residues. Germline lookup yields CDR1 KGHSH and CDR2 LQKENI. V was clipped by 4 bases and J by 0 bases, with 7 bases between them. The CDR3 loop is CASSQSSSNQPQHF. The CDR3 DNA reads TGTGCCAGCTCACAGAGCAGTAGCAATCAGCCCCAGCATTTT.

This clonotype has at least ten counts. This chain connects TRBV20-1 to TRBJ2-7; perhaps TRBD2 as D (5 bases). CDR1 and CDR2 (germline): DFQATT, SNEGSKA (reference sequence). The CDR3 has 16 residues. V lost 1 base, J lost 2 bases, and 18 bases lay in between. The CDR3 coding sequence is TGCAGTGCTAGAGGCAGACTATCCCTGACCCCCTACGAGCAGTACTTC. Translated: CSARGRLSLTPYEQYF.

CDR3: CASSLFGPAYEQYF. As DNA, the CDR3 is TGTGCCAGCAGTTTATTCGGGCCAGCCTACGAGCAGTACTTC. This chain uses TRBV28 with TRBJ2-7; no firm D call. The CDR3 covers 14 residues. V gave up 1 base and J gave up 2 bases, with 9 bases separating them. The germline gives CDR1 MDHEN, CDR2 SYDVKM.

This clonotype was detected many times. The chain combines TRBV4-2 with TRBJ2-1, with TRBD1 as a possible D gene (7 bases). The CDR3 loop spans 15 amino acids. In germline, CDR1 is LGHNA, CDR2 YNFKEQ. V dropped 0 bases and J dropped 6 bases, with 12 bases sitting between them. CDR3 amino acids: CASSQDRGVGNEQFF. The DNA for the CDR3 is TGTGCCAGCAGCCAAGACAGGGGGGTGGGCAATGAGCAGTTCTTC.

This clonotype came up many times. The chain joins TRBV5-6 to TRBJ2-1, with a tentative D call TRBD1 (6 bases). CDR3 length: 13 residues. Germline CDR1 and CDR2: SGHDT and YYEEEE. Deletions cut 3 bases from V and 10 bases from J, with 14 bases between. The CDR3 coding sequence is TGTGCCAGCAGCTCTGAAGGACAGCTAGAGCAGTTCTTC. Its protein is CASSSEGQLEQFF.

The chain recombines TRBV19 with TRBJ1-2; D uncertain. Germline-derived CDR1 and CDR2 are LNHDA and SQIVND (reference sequence). The CDR3 length is 13 residues. Trimming took 3 bases from V and 8 from J, leaving 13 bases between them. The CDR3 spells CASSIQPQWGYTF. The CDR3 region has the DNA TGTGCCAGTAGTATTCAGCCACAATGGGGCTACACCTTC.

This clonotype was detected only a few times. CDR3 sequence: CASSREVGNQPQHF. The CDR3 DNA sequence: TGTGCCAGTAGTAGAGAGGTGGGCAATCAGCCCCAGCATTTT. This sequence joins TRBV19 and TRBJ1-5; no definite D call. The CDR3 has 14 residues. V lost 4 bases and J 2 bases, leaving 9 bases between the germline ends. From germline, CDR1 is LNHDA and CDR2 SQIVND (reference sequence).

The chain uses TRBV10-3 and TRBJ1-1; D perhaps matches TRBD1 (5 bases). The CDR3 extends over 15 amino acids. CDR1 and CDR2 from the germline V gene are ENHRY and SYGVKD. The germline V and J ends were trimmed by 6 bases and 3 bases, with 17 bases remaining between them. The DNA of the CDR3 is TGTGCCATCAGGATCGGTCAGGGTATGGACACTGAAGCTTTCTTT. This codes for CAIRIGQGMDTEAFF.

The chain couples TRBV11-1 to TRBJ2-7; TRBD2 matches 9 bases. Germline loops: CDR1 SGHAT, CDR2 FQDESV (reference sequence). With 5 bases clipped from V and 2 bases from J, the junction kept 10 bases outside the gene matches. The CDR3 has 16 residues. The CDR3 bases are TGTGCCAGCAGCCCCAATCAAGCGGGAGGCGCCTACGAGCAGTACTTC. Translated: CASSPNQAGGAYEQYF.

This clonotype was counted many times. The rearrangement uses TRBV28 and TRBJ1-3; 9 bases are shared with TRBD1. The CDR3 length is 13 residues. In germline, CDR1 is MDHEN, CDR2 SYDVKM. V was clipped by 5 bases and J by 8 bases; unmatched bases: 4. CDR3 nucleotide sequence: TGTGCCAGCAGTCCACAGGGGGCTTACACCATATATTTT. Amino acids: CASSPQGAYTIYF. The whole variable domain, remainder taken from reference TRBV28 and TRBJ1-3, is DVKVTQSSRYLVKRTGEKVFLECVQDMDHENMFWYRQDPGLGLRLIYFSYDVKMKEKGDIPEGYSVSREKKERFSLILESASTNQTSMYLCASSPQGAYTIYFGEGSWLTVV.

This clonotype has more than one count but fewer than ten. The chain joins TRBV20-1 to TRBJ2-7; D is unresolved. The CDR3 sequence is 14 residues long. In germline, CDR1 is DFQATT, CDR2 SNEGSKA (reference sequence). Between the trimmed V and J ends, which lost 2 bases and 1 base, there was a span of 12 bases. DNA for the CDR3: TGCAGTGCTAGATCCGCGGCAGGATCCTACGAGCAGTACTTC. The encoded protein is CSARSAAGSYEQYF.

This clonotype was seen a single time. The chain links TRBV28 to TRBJ2-7; D possibly corresponds to TRBD2 (6 bases). The CDR3 is made up of 14 amino acids. Per germline, CDR1 MDHEN and CDR2 SYDVKM. The V end was cut by 3 bases, the J end by 6 bases, with 15 bases between. CDR3 in DNA: TGTGCCAGCAGTTTTGGAGGGCAGTTGGGCGAGCAGTACTTC. It specifies CASSFGGQLGEQYF. The full variable domain, its missing parts supplied by reference TRBV28 and TRBJ2-7, is DVKVTQSSRYLVKRTGEKVFLECVQDMDHENMFWYRQDPGLGLRLIYFSYDVKMKEKGDIPEGYSVSREKKERFSLILESASTNQTSMYLCASSFGGQLGEQYFGPGTRLTVT.

This clonotype was observed at least ten times. The rearrangement joins TRBV10-3 to TRBJ1-1, with 7 nucleotides matching TRBD1. V gave up 3 bases and J gave up 6 bases; unmatched junction bases: 10. This CDR3 contains 15 residues. In germline, CDR1 is ENHRY, CDR2 SYGVKD. The CDR3 DNA is TGTGCCATCAGTGAACGAGAACAGGGGTTGGCTGAAGCTTTCTTT. Its translation: CAISEREQGLAEAFF.